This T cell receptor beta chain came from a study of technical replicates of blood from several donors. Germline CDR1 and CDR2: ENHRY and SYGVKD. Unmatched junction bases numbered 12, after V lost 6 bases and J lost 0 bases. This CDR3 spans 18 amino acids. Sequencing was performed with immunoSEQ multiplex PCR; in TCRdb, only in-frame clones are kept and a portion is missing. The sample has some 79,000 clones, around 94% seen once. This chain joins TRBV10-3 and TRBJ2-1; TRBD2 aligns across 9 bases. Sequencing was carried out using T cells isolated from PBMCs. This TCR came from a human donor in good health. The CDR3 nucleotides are TGTGCCATCAGGCTCCAAGTAGCGGGAGATGGCTCCTACAATGAGCAGTTCTTC. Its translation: CAIRLQVAGDGSYNEQFF.